This entry lists 27 T cell receptor beta chains sequenced from one sample in a study of blood T cell repertoires in COVID-19. Sequenced by immunoSEQ multiplex PCR; TCRdb stores in-frame clones only, minus some. Here the sample spans about 190,000 clones, roughly four fifths being singletons. The sequencing sample was made of peripheral blood. Receptor source: a woman in her 70s with active or convalescent COVID-19.

The V and J genes are TRBV4-1 and TRBJ2-7; 9 bases agree with TRBD2. Germline CDR1 and CDR2: MGHRA and YSYEKL. The CDR3 covers 16 residues. The junction had 13 bases not matched to a gene; V was cut back by 4 bases and J by 6 bases. The CDR3 is CASSPIAGEWGGEQYF. CDR3 DNA: TGCGCCAGCAGCCCGATAGCGGGAGAGTGGGGGGGCGAGCAGTACTTC.

Written as DNA, the CDR3 is TGTGCCAGCTCACCAGCTAGCGGGAGGTACGAGCAGTACTTC. Residues: CASSPASGRYEQYF. V and J are TRBV18 and TRBJ2-7; 11 positions agree with TRBD2. The germline V gene has CDR1 KGHSH and CDR2 LQKENI. V trimming: 2 bases; J trimming: 4 bases; junction bases outside the gene matches: 1. CDR3 size: 14 residues.

V usage is TRBV18 and J usage is TRBJ1-6; D call uncertain. The CDR3 runs to 17 residues. The germline CDR1 and CDR2 sequences are KGHSH and LQKENI. Trimming left V 2 bases short and J 7 bases short, with 18 bases between. The DNA for the CDR3 is TGTGCCAGCTCACCAAATTCGATCTTGGCGGGAAATTCACCCCTCCACTTT. As protein: CASSPNSILAGNSPLHF.

Comments on this clone: The junction departs from the called germline gene at one end, perhaps through a read error. The CDR3 region is CASREETVGELFF. The CDR3 region has the DNA TGTGCCAGCAGGGAAGAAACGGTCGGGGAGCTGTTTTTT. The rearrangement links TRBV2 to TRBJ2-2; D remains unclear. CDR1 and CDR2 (germline): SNHLY, FYNNEI. The CDR3 sequence is 13 residues long.

The chain uses TRBV15 and TRBJ2-7, with a possible D match to TRBD2 (5 bases). This CDR3 is 15 amino acids long. The V and J ends lost 1 base and 0 bases respectively, with 10 bases between them. Germline V gives CDR1 LNHNV, CDR2 YYDKDF (reference sequence). CDR3 coding DNA: TGTGCCACCAGCAGAGCGCTACTAGGCTCCTACGAGCAGTACTTC. This codes for CATSRALLGSYEQYF.

The CDR3 protein is CASSISGYEQYF. CDR3 coding DNA: TGTGCCAGTAGTATTAGCGGCTACGAGCAGTACTTC. V usage is TRBV19 and J usage is TRBJ2-7; D may be TRBD2 (6 bases). The V end was cut by 3 bases, the J end by 3 bases, with 6 bases between. The germline V gene has CDR1 LNHDA and CDR2 SQIVND (reference sequence). This CDR3 is built from 12 residues. The full variable domain, completed using reference TRBV19 and TRBJ2-7, is DGGITQSPKYLFRKEGQNVTLSCEQNLNHDAMYWYRQDPGQGLRLIYYSQIVNDFQKGDIAEGYSVSREKKESFPLTVTSAQKNPTAFYLCASSISGYEQYFGPGTRLTVT.

The V call is TRBV5-1, the J call TRBJ2-5, with 8 positions matching TRBD1. CDR1 is SGHRS, CDR2 YFSETQ, per germline. The ends lost 7 bases at V and 1 base at J; junction bases unmatched: 3. The CDR3 is 13 amino acids. The CDR3 here is CASRTGPQETQYF. Here the CDR3 DNA reads TGCGCCAGCCGGACAGGGCCCCAAGAGACCCAGTACTTC.

The V call is TRBV4-1, the J call TRBJ2-7, with 8 positions matching TRBD1. The junction had 7 bases not matched to a gene; V was cut back by 3 bases and J by 6 bases. Germline CDR1 MGHRA, CDR2 YSYEKL. The CDR3 is 14 amino acids. CDR3 DNA sequence: TGCGCCAGCAGCCAGCGGGACAGGCGGCTCGAGCAGTACTTC. As protein: CASSQRDRRLEQYF.

The genes are TRBV11-2 and TRBJ2-1; 10 positions agree with TRBD2. This CDR3 is 16 amino acids long. The trim removed 5 bases at V and 6 bases at J, leaving 10 bases unmatched. In germline, CDR1 is SGHAT, CDR2 FQNNGV. Here the CDR3 reads CASSPRTSGGGNEQFF. The CDR3 DNA reads as TGTGCCAGCAGCCCCAGGACTAGCGGCGGTGGCAATGAGCAGTTCTTC.

The gene calls are TRBV27 and TRBJ1-2, with D maybe TRBD1 (6 bases). V was shortened by 3 bases and J by 9 bases, with 14 bases between the two germline ends. Per germline, CDR1 MNHEY and CDR2 SMNVEV (reference sequence). The CDR3 has 13 amino acids. Here the CDR3 DNA reads TGTGCCAGCAGTTTTAACAGGGCGGATAGCTACACCTTC. This sequence encodes CASSFNRADSYTF.

The CDR3 loop is CSASVAGGGQPQHF. The CDR3 nucleotides read TGCAGTGCTAGTGTGGCTGGGGGAGGTCAGCCCCAGCATTTT. V is TRBV20-1 and J is TRBJ1-5; possibly TRBD1 for D (5 bases). Germline assignment: CDR1 DFQATT and CDR2 SNEGSKA (reference sequence). The V end was cut by 3 bases, the J end by 6 bases, with 15 bases between. The CDR3 has 14 amino acids.

The chain recombines TRBV15 with TRBJ1-4; possible D gene TRBD1, 6 bases. The CDR3 extends over 14 amino acids. Germline V gene lookup returns CDR1 LNHNV and CDR2 YYDKDF (reference sequence). Trimming removed 0 bases at V and 8 bases at J, with 10 bases between. This chain's CDR3 is CATSRDYTGEKLFF. The DNA for the CDR3 is TGTGCCACCAGCAGAGACTACACAGGGGAAAAACTGTTTTTT.

This chain connects TRBV27 to TRBJ2-1; tentatively, D is TRBD2 (6 bases). V dropped 4 bases and J dropped 6 bases, with 10 bases sitting between them. This CDR3 comprises 13 residues. Germline V gene lookup returns CDR1 MNHEY and CDR2 SMNVEV (reference sequence). DNA for the CDR3: TGTGCCAGCAGTTCTCGACTAGTCAATGAGCAGTTCTTC. This translates into CASSSRLVNEQFF.

The chain employs TRBV15 and TRBJ1-1; no firm D call. The germline V and J ends were trimmed by 3 bases and 1 base, with 9 bases remaining between them. Per germline, CDR1 LNHNV and CDR2 YYDKDF (reference sequence). The CDR3 contains 14 residues. The CDR3 DNA sequence: TGTGCCACCAGCAGGGTTAGTGAGAACACTGAAGCTTTCTTT. Its protein is CATSRVSENTEAFF.

The rearrangement uses TRBV19 and TRBJ2-3; possible D gene TRBD1, 6 bases. CDR3 length equals 15 residues. V shed 5 bases and J shed 5 bases, with 17 bases lying between them. Per germline, CDR1 LNHDA and CDR2 SQIVND (reference sequence). In nucleotides, the CDR3 is TGTGCCAGTAGTCCCGGACAGATTCGCGGAGATACGCAGTATTTT. Encoded protein: CASSPGQIRGDTQYF.

The V gene is TRBV18, the J gene TRBJ2-1, with 11 bases aligning to TRBD2. J gave up 4 bases and V 1 base, and 9 bases lay outside the gene matches. Germline-derived CDR1 and CDR2 are KGHSH and LQKENI. The CDR3 is 18 amino acids. CDR3 sequence reads: CASSPLGASGRQYNEQFF. The DNA of the CDR3 is TGTGCCAGCTCACCACTAGGAGCTAGCGGGAGGCAATACAATGAGCAGTTCTTC.

This clone was seen only a few times. The genes are TRBV11-3 and TRBJ2-7, with 9 positions matching TRBD1. This CDR3 has 15 amino acids. CDR1 and CDR2 (germline): SGHNT, YENEEA. After removal of 5 bases from V and 1 base from J, the junction contained 6 bases not matched to a gene. The CDR3 sequence is CASSPGQGNSYEQYF. The CDR3 DNA follows: TGTGCCAGCAGCCCAGGACAGGGGAATTCCTACGAGCAGTACTTC.

The chain uses TRBV4-2 and TRBJ2-1; a possible D gene is TRBD2 (6 bases). This CDR3 comprises 14 residues. Germline CDR1 and CDR2: LGHNA and YNFKEQ. V gave up 4 bases and J gave up 2 bases, with 9 bases separating them. The CDR3 nucleotides are TGTGCCAGCAGCCTCGGGGGTCCCTACAATGAGCAGTTCTTC. Its protein is CASSLGGPYNEQFF.

On this clone: The junction shows a germline mismatch at one end, possibly a read error. V gene TRBV7-2 combines with J gene TRBJ1-4, with D tentatively TRBD1 (5 bases). This CDR3 is 15 amino acids long. Germline V lookup: CDR1 SGHTA, CDR2 FQGNSA. This CDR3 is CASSLTGRAKEKLFF. CDR3 DNA: TGTGCCAGCAGCTTAACGGGCAGGGCTAAGGAAAAACTGTTTTTT.

The CDR3 reads CSVGGGSGNTIYF. In DNA form, the CDR3 reads TGCAGCGTTGGGGGGGGCTCTGGAAACACCATATATTTT. The V gene is TRBV29-1, the J gene TRBJ1-3; maybe TRBD1 (5 bases). CDR1 SQVTM and CDR2 ANQGSEA come from the germline V gene. V lost 4 bases, J lost 0 bases, and 7 bases lay in between. CDR3 length: 13 amino acids. Full variable domain (remainder filled in from reference TRBV29-1 and TRBJ1-3): SAVISQKPSRDICQRGTSLTIQCQVDSQVTMMFWYRQQPGQSLTLIATANQGSEATYESGFVIDKFPISRPNLTFSTLTVSNMSPEDSSIYLCSVGGGSGNTIYFGEGSWLTVV.

The table lists this clone with a few counts. CDR3 sequence reads: CASSLEPSGNTIYF. CDR3 nucleotides: TGCGCCAGCAGCTTGGAGCCCTCTGGAAACACCATATATTTT. The chain carries TRBV5-1 and TRBJ1-3; unclear D gene. Germline V CDR1 and CDR2: SGHRS, YFSETQ. The CDR3 totals 14 residues. V gave up 0 bases and J gave up 0 bases, with 4 bases separating them. The full variable domain, completed using reference TRBV5-1 and TRBJ1-3, is KAGVTQTPRYLIKTRGQQVTLSCSPISGHRSVSWYQQTPGQGLQFLFEYFSETQRNKGNFPGRFSGRQFSNSRSEMNVSTLELGDSALYLCASSLEPSGNTIYFGEGSWLTVV.

The genes are TRBV30 and TRBJ2-1; D is perhaps TRBD2 (6 bases). Trimming left V 3 bases short and J 0 bases short, with 15 bases between. Looked up from germline, CDR1 is GTSNPN and CDR2 is SVGIG (reference sequence). The CDR3 is made up of 16 amino acids. The CDR3 region has the DNA TGTGCCTGGAGAAAGATAGCGGAACGCTCCTACAATGAGCAGTTCTTC. Translated, it gives CAWRKIAERSYNEQFF.

V gene TRBV4-2 combines with J gene TRBJ1-2; 8 positions match TRBD1. The V segment lost 2 bases and the J segment 5 bases; nucleotides outside the gene matches: 10. This CDR3 contains 16 residues. The germline gives CDR1 LGHNA, CDR2 YNFKEQ. CDR3 sequence (DNA): TGTGCCAGCAGCCAAAAGTCCGACAGGGGAGGGTATGGCTACACCTTC. Amino acids: CASSQKSDRGGYGYTF.

The chain links TRBV6-1 to TRBJ2-5; 9 bases map to TRBD2. This CDR3 is built from 16 residues. J lost 0 bases, V lost 4 bases, and 6 bases had no gene match. Germline V gene lookup returns CDR1 MNHNS and CDR2 SASEGT. CDR3 nucleotides: TGTGCCAGCAGTGCCTTGATAGCGGGAGACCAAGAGACCCAGTACTTC. Translated, it gives CASSALIAGDQETQYF.

The CDR3 sequence is CATSDSGIGEQYF. CDR3 bases: TGTGCCACCAGTGACTCCGGGATCGGGGAGCAGTACTTC. The V and J genes are TRBV24-1 and TRBJ2-7; possible D gene TRBD2, 5 bases. The germline V gene has CDR1 KGHDR and CDR2 SFDVKD. V was pared by 4 bases and J by 7 bases, with 13 bases between. The CDR3 length is 13 residues.

The genes are TRBV7-3 and TRBJ1-1, with unresolved D. The V and J ends lost 3 bases and 8 bases respectively, with 10 bases between them. Germline loops: CDR1 SGHTA, CDR2 FQGTGA. The CDR3 contains 12 residues. CDR3 loop: CASSFSPPEAFF. CDR3 DNA: TGTGCCAGCAGCTTTTCCCCTCCGGAAGCTTTCTTT.

Details on this clone: The same CDR3 arises from other DNA sequences in this sample as well. The CDR3 loop reads CASSQQGSYGYTF. The DNA for the CDR3 is TGTGCCAGCAGTCAACAGGGCAGCTATGGCTACACCTTC. This chain joins TRBV12-3 or TRBV12-4 and TRBJ1-2; perhaps TRBD1 as D (6 bases). The CDR3 sequence is 13 residues long. Between the trimmed V and J ends, which lost 5 bases and 4 bases, there was a span of 11 bases.